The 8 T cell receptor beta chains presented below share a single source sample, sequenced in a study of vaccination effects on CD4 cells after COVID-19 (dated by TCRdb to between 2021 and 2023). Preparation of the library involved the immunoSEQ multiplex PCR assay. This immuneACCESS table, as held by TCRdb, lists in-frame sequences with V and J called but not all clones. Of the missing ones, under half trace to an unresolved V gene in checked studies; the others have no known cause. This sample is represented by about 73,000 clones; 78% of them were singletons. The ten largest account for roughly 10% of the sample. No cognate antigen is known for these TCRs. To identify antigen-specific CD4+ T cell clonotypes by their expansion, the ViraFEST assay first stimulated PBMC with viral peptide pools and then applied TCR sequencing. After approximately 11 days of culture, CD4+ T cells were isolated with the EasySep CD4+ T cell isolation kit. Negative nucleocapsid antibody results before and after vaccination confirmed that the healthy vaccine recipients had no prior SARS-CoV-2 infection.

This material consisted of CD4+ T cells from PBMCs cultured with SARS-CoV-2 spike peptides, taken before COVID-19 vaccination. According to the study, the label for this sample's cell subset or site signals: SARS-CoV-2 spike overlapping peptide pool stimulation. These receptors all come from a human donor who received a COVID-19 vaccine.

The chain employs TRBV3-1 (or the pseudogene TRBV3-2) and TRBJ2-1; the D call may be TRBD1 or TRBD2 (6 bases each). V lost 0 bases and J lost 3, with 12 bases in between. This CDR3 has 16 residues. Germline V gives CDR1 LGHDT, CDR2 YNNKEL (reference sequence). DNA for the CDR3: TGTGCCAGCAGCCAAGATTCGGGGGCCCGCTACAATGAGCAGTTCTTC. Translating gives CASSQDSGARYNEQFF.

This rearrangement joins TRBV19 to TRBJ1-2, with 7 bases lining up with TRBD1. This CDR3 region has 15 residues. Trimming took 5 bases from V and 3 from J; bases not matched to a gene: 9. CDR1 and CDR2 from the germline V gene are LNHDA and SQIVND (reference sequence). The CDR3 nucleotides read TGTGCCAGTAGTCCCGAACAGGGGTGGGACTATGGCTACACCTTC. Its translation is CASSPEQGWDYGYTF.

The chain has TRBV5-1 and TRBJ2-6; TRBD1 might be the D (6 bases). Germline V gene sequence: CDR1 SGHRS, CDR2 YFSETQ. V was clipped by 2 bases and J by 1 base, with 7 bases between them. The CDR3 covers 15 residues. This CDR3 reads CASSFTGSGANVLTF. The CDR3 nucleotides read TGCGCCAGCAGCTTTACAGGGTCTGGGGCCAACGTCCTGACTTTC.

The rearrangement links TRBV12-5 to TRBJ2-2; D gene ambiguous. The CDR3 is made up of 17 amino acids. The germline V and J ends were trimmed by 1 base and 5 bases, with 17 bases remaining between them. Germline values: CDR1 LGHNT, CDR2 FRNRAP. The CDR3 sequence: CASGLEGHLPYTGELFF. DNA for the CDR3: TGTGCTAGTGGTTTGGAGGGTCACCTCCCTTATACCGGGGAGCTGTTTTTT. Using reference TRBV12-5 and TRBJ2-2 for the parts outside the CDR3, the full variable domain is DARVTQTPRHKVTEMGQEVTMRCQPILGHNTVFWYRQTMMQGLELLAYFRNRAPLDDSGMPKDRFSAEMPDATLATLKIQPSEPRDSAVYFCASGLEGHLPYTGELFFGEGSRLTVL.

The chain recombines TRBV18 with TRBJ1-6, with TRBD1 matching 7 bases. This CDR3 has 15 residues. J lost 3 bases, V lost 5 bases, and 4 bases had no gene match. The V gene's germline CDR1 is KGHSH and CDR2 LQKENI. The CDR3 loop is CASSSGTVYNSPLHF. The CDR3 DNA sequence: TGTGCCAGCTCATCCGGGACAGTCTATAATTCACCCCTCCACTTT.

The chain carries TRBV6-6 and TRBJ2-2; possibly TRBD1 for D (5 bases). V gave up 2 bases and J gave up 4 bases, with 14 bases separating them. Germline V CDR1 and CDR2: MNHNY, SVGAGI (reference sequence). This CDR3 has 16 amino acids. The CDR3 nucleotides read TGTGCCAGCAGTTACCTGCCAGGGCCCCTCACCGGGGAGCTGTTTTTT. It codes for CASSYLPGPLTGELFF.

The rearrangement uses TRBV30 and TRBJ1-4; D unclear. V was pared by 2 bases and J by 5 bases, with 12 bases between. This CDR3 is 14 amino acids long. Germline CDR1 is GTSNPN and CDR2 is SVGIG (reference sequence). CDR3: CAWSKDRGNEKLFF. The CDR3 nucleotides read TGTGCCTGGAGTAAGGACCGGGGAAATGAAAAACTGTTTTTT. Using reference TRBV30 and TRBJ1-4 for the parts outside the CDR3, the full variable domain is SQTIHQWPATLVQPVGSPLSLECTVEGTSNPNLYWYRQAAGRGLQLLFYSVGIGQISSEVPQNLSASRPQDRQFILSSKKLLLSDSGFYLCAWSKDRGNEKLFFGSGTQLSVL.

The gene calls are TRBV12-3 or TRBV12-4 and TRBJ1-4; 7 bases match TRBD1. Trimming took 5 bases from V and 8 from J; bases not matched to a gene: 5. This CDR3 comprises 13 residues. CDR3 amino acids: CASSTGQREKLFF. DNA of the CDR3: TGTGCCAGCAGTACGGGACAGCGGGAAAAACTGTTTTTT.